This is a list of T cell receptor beta chains from one sample in a study of blood T cell repertoires in COVID-19. Data came from immunoSEQ multiplex PCR; TCRdb stores just in-frame clones and leaves some out. The sample has 150,000 to 200,000 clones; around nine tenths are singletons. The sample consisted of peripheral blood. These TCRs come from a human donor in a cohort sampled during active COVID-19. Both conserved end residues are part of each CDR3. The order of the fields is clone size, D gene, J gene, V gene, CDR3 DNA, CDR3 protein. D genes are given only for firm matches. Not every row has a clone size; where given, it reads once, few, many or a size class.

abundance: .
d_gene: .
j_gene: TRBJ1-1
v_gene: TRBV29-1
CDR3nt: TGCAGCGTTCTACAGGGTGGAGGAACTGAAGCTTTCTTT
CDR3aa: CSVLQGGGTEAFF

abundance: .
d_gene: .
j_gene: TRBJ2-7
v_gene: TRBV7-9
CDR3nt: TGTGCCAGCAGCTTTGGGCAAGCCTACGAGCAGTACTTC
CDR3aa: CASSFGQAYEQYF

abundance: .
d_gene: .
j_gene: TRBJ1-2
v_gene: TRBV2
CDR3nt: TGTGCCAGCCGACAGGCAGGAGACTATGGCTACACCTTC
CDR3aa: CASRQAGDYGYTF

abundance: .
d_gene: .
j_gene: TRBJ1-2
v_gene: TRBV3-1/TRBV3-2
CDR3nt: TGTGCCAGCAGCCAAGGATCACCCAATAGACAGGAGAAAGGCTACACCTTC
CDR3aa: CASSQGSPNRQEKGYTF

abundance: .
d_gene: TRBD1
j_gene: TRBJ2-7
v_gene: TRBV6-5
CDR3nt: TGTGCCAGCAGTCGGACAGGGAAAGAGCAGTACTTC
CDR3aa: CASSRTGKEQYF

abundance: .
d_gene: .
j_gene: TRBJ2-7
v_gene: TRBV20-1
CDR3nt: TGCAGTGCTAGGGACATCTACGAGCAGTACTTC
CDR3aa: CSARDIYEQYF

abundance: .
d_gene: TRBD2
j_gene: TRBJ2-1
v_gene: TRBV19
CDR3nt: TGTGCCAGTAGTCCAGCGGGAGGGAACAATGAGCAGTTCTTC
CDR3aa: CASSPAGGNNEQFF

abundance: .
d_gene: .
j_gene: TRBJ1-1
v_gene: TRBV19
CDR3nt: TGTGCCAGTAGTATAGGTAGAAACACTGAAGCTTTCTTT
CDR3aa: CASSIGRNTEAFF

abundance: .
d_gene: .
j_gene: TRBJ1-1
v_gene: TRBV13
CDR3nt: TGTGCCAGCAGCTTAGTAGGGGTTGAAGCTTTCTTT
CDR3aa: CASSLVGVEAFF

abundance: .
d_gene: TRBD1
j_gene: TRBJ2-7
v_gene: TRBV5-1
CDR3nt: TGCGCCAGCAGCGGGGGACAGGGGGCCTACGAGCAGTACTTC
CDR3aa: CASSGGQGAYEQYF

abundance: .
d_gene: .
j_gene: TRBJ2-7
v_gene: TRBV5-1
CDR3nt: TGCGCCAGCAGGGGCGCAGGTAGCTACGAGCAGTACTTC
CDR3aa: CASRGAGSYEQYF

abundance: .
d_gene: .
j_gene: TRBJ1-3
v_gene: TRBV7-2
CDR3nt: TGTGCCAGCAGTAACCCTCACAGGGCGTCTTCCGGAAACACCATATATTTT
CDR3aa: CASSNPHRASSGNTIYF

abundance: .
d_gene: .
j_gene: TRBJ1-1
v_gene: TRBV11-1
CDR3nt: TGTGCCAGCAGCTTAGAGCGGGGGCGCGAAACTTTCTTT
CDR3aa: CASSLERGRETFF

abundance: .
d_gene: TRBD2
j_gene: TRBJ2-1
v_gene: TRBV9
CDR3nt: TGTGCCAGCAGCACAACTAGCGGGGGGGTCTTCTACAATGAGCAGTTCTTC
CDR3aa: CASSTTSGGVFYNEQFF

abundance: once
d_gene: .
j_gene: TRBJ1-2
v_gene: TRBV12-3/TRBV12-4
CDR3nt: TGTGCCAGCAGTTATTCCATCGGTGGCTACACCTTC
CDR3aa: CASSYSIGGYTF

abundance: .
d_gene: .
j_gene: TRBJ1-4
v_gene: TRBV9
CDR3nt: TGTGCCAGCAGCGTAGGGCAGATTAATGAAAAACTGTTTTTT
CDR3aa: CASSVGQINEKLFF

abundance: .
d_gene: .
j_gene: TRBJ1-1
v_gene: TRBV30
CDR3nt: TGTGCCTGGAGCAGACAGGCGATGAACACTGAAGCTTTCTTT
CDR3aa: CAWSRQAMNTEAFF

abundance: .
d_gene: .
j_gene: TRBJ1-1
v_gene: TRBV4-3
CDR3nt: TGCGCCAGCAGCCAAGAACCCGCGGGTGGCACTGAAGCTTTCTTT
CDR3aa: CASSQEPAGGTEAFF

abundance: once
d_gene: .
j_gene: TRBJ1-2
v_gene: TRBV5-6
CDR3nt: TGTGCCAGCAGCTTGGGGGCAATAAATCCGGAGGGTGGCTACACCTTC
CDR3aa: CASSLGAINPEGGYTF

abundance: .
d_gene: .
j_gene: TRBJ2-3
v_gene: TRBV6-2/TRBV6-3
CDR3nt: TGTGCCAGCAGTAGGGAGGGGGGAGGAGCAGATACGCAGTATTTT
CDR3aa: CASSREGGGADTQYF

abundance: once
d_gene: .
j_gene: TRBJ2-5
v_gene: TRBV2
CDR3nt: TGTGCCAGCAGTGCGGGGGGCGGGGAGACCCAGTACTTC
CDR3aa: CASSAGGGETQYF

abundance: .
d_gene: .
j_gene: TRBJ1-2
v_gene: TRBV20-1
CDR3nt: TGCAGTGCTAGTCCCCGGGACTTAGATGGCTACACCTTC
CDR3aa: CSASPRDLDGYTF

abundance: once
d_gene: TRBD1
j_gene: TRBJ1-1
v_gene: TRBV5-1
CDR3nt: TGCGCCAGCAGCATCCCGGGACAGGGGGCCGGGAACACTGAAGCTTTCTTT
CDR3aa: CASSIPGQGAGNTEAFF

abundance: .
d_gene: .
j_gene: TRBJ1-2
v_gene: TRBV5-4
CDR3nt: TGTGCCAGCAGCCCAGGCGTGCACTATGGCTACACCTTC
CDR3aa: CASSPGVHYGYTF

abundance: few
d_gene: TRBD1
j_gene: TRBJ1-2
v_gene: TRBV4-3
CDR3nt: TGCGCCAGCAGCCAGGATACGTCCAGGGGGTCGGCAGGCTACACCTTC
CDR3aa: CASSQDTSRGSAGYTF

abundance: .
d_gene: TRBD1
j_gene: TRBJ2-4
v_gene: TRBV5-4
CDR3nt: TGTGCCAGCAGCTCGACAGGGAACAAAAACATTCAGTACTTC
CDR3aa: CASSSTGNKNIQYF

abundance: few
d_gene: .
j_gene: TRBJ1-2
v_gene: TRBV3-1/TRBV3-2
CDR3nt: TGTGCCAGCAGCTTACAGGGAGTATATGGCTACACCTTC
CDR3aa: CASSLQGVYGYTF

abundance: .
d_gene: TRBD1
j_gene: TRBJ1-2
v_gene: TRBV18
CDR3nt: TGTGCCAGCTCACTTGGGACAGGGAACTATGGCTACACCTTC
CDR3aa: CASSLGTGNYGYTF

abundance: .
d_gene: .
j_gene: TRBJ1-1
v_gene: TRBV28
CDR3nt: TGTGCCAGCAGACTTGACAGGAGGAACACTGAAGCTTTCTTT
CDR3aa: CASRLDRRNTEAFF

abundance: .
d_gene: TRBD2
j_gene: TRBJ2-6
v_gene: TRBV9
CDR3nt: TGTGCCAGCAGCGTAGGGGCTCTAGCGGGAGGGGCTGGGGCCAACGTCCTGACTTTC
CDR3aa: CASSVGALAGGAGANVLTF

abundance: once
d_gene: .
j_gene: TRBJ2-1
v_gene: TRBV29-1
CDR3nt: TGCAGCTCCGGGACCTACAATGAGCAGTTCTTC
CDR3aa: CSSGTYNEQFF

abundance: once
d_gene: .
j_gene: TRBJ1-2
v_gene: TRBV28
CDR3nt: TGTGCCAGCAGGTCGGGTAACTATGGCTACACCTTC
CDR3aa: CASRSGNYGYTF

abundance: .
d_gene: .
j_gene: TRBJ2-3
v_gene: TRBV25-1
CDR3nt: TGTGCCAGCAGTGATCTAGATGGCGCAGATACGCAGTATTTT
CDR3aa: CASSDLDGADTQYF

abundance: .
d_gene: .
j_gene: TRBJ1-2
v_gene: TRBV19
CDR3nt: TGTGCCGTACGGGACTATGGCTACACCTTC
CDR3aa: CAVRDYGYTF

abundance: .
d_gene: .
j_gene: TRBJ1-5
v_gene: TRBV6-1
CDR3nt: TGTGCCAGCAGTGAAGAATTGAGGCAGCCCCAGCATTTT
CDR3aa: CASSEELRQPQHF

abundance: .
d_gene: TRBD2
j_gene: TRBJ2-7
v_gene: TRBV19
CDR3nt: TGTGCCAGTCGGAAGACTAGCGGCACCTACGAGCAGTACTTC
CDR3aa: CASRKTSGTYEQYF

abundance: .
d_gene: TRBD1
j_gene: TRBJ1-5
v_gene: TRBV9
CDR3nt: TGTGCCAGCACCGATACAGGGGGCTGTCAGCCCCAGCATTTT
CDR3aa: CASTDTGGCQPQHF

abundance: few
d_gene: TRBD2
j_gene: TRBJ2-1
v_gene: TRBV28
CDR3nt: TGTGCCAGCAGTCCACCAATGCTAGCGGGAGTGGGAAATGAGCAGTTCTTC
CDR3aa: CASSPPMLAGVGNEQFF

abundance: .
d_gene: TRBD2
j_gene: TRBJ2-5
v_gene: TRBV3-1/TRBV3-2
CDR3nt: TGTGCCAGCAGCCAACGACTAGCGGGGCATCAAGAGACCCAGTACTTC
CDR3aa: CASSQRLAGHQETQYF

abundance: .
d_gene: .
j_gene: TRBJ2-5
v_gene: TRBV28
CDR3nt: TGTGCCAGCAACGCGGGTAAAGAGACCCAGTACTTC
CDR3aa: CASNAGKETQYF

abundance: many
d_gene: .
j_gene: TRBJ1-2
v_gene: TRBV9
CDR3nt: TGTGCCAGCAGCGCCGTTCCAAGGGGCGGGACGGCCTATGGCTACACCTTC
CDR3aa: CASSAVPRGGTAYGYTF

abundance: .
d_gene: .
j_gene: TRBJ1-3
v_gene: TRBV3-1/TRBV3-2
CDR3nt: TGTGCCAGCAGCCGTGGCCATTCTGGAAACACCATATATTTT
CDR3aa: CASSRGHSGNTIYF

abundance: .
d_gene: .
j_gene: TRBJ2-3
v_gene: TRBV5-1
CDR3nt: TGCGCCAGCAGCCCGACTAACACAGATACGCAGTATTTT
CDR3aa: CASSPTNTDTQYF

abundance: .
d_gene: TRBD2
j_gene: TRBJ2-5
v_gene: TRBV13
CDR3nt: TGTGCCAGCAGCTCGGGGGGGGATTGGGAGACCCAGTACTTC
CDR3aa: CASSSGGDWETQYF

abundance: .
d_gene: .
j_gene: TRBJ2-7
v_gene: TRBV4-2
CDR3nt: TGTGCCAGCAGCCCCGGGTACTCCTACGAGCAGTACTTC
CDR3aa: CASSPGYSYEQYF

abundance: .
d_gene: .
j_gene: TRBJ2-2
v_gene: TRBV19
CDR3nt: TGTGCCAGTAGTACCGGTCCCACCGGGGAGCTGTTTTTT
CDR3aa: CASSTGPTGELFF

abundance: .
d_gene: .
j_gene: TRBJ2-3
v_gene: TRBV18
CDR3nt: TGTGCCAGCTCACCGCCGACTCGGGATACGCAGTATTTT
CDR3aa: CASSPPTRDTQYF

abundance: .
d_gene: .
j_gene: TRBJ2-5
v_gene: TRBV6-4
CDR3nt: TGTGCCAGCAGTCACCCTATAACCGATAACAGGGAAGAGACCCAGTACTTC
CDR3aa: CASSHPITDNREETQYF

abundance: .
d_gene: TRBD2
j_gene: TRBJ2-7
v_gene: TRBV19
CDR3nt: TGTGCCAGTAGTATCGAGGGCTCGGGGGGATCCTACGAGCAGTACTTC
CDR3aa: CASSIEGSGGSYEQYF

abundance: .
d_gene: TRBD2
j_gene: TRBJ2-1
v_gene: TRBV2
CDR3nt: TGTGCCAGCAGCCTCAGCGGGGGTCTATACAATGAGCAGTTCTTC
CDR3aa: CASSLSGGLYNEQFF

abundance: .
d_gene: TRBD1
j_gene: TRBJ1-1
v_gene: TRBV18
CDR3nt: TGTGCCAGCTCACCAACAGGGGAGGCTTTCTTT
CDR3aa: CASSPTGEAFF

abundance: .
d_gene: TRBD1
j_gene: TRBJ1-5
v_gene: TRBV7-2
CDR3nt: TGTGCCAGCAGCCCCGGACAGGGGTGGTTTGAGTCGGGCAATCAGCCCCAGCATTTT
CDR3aa: CASSPGQGWFESGNQPQHF

abundance: .
d_gene: .
j_gene: TRBJ2-4
v_gene: TRBV30
CDR3nt: TGTGCCTGGAGCCAGGGACACGTCAAAAACATTCAGTACTTC
CDR3aa: CAWSQGHVKNIQYF

abundance: .
d_gene: TRBD2
j_gene: TRBJ2-7
v_gene: TRBV7-9
CDR3nt: TGTGCCAGCAGCTTAGTGGCTAGCGGGGGAACCTACGAGCAGTACTTC
CDR3aa: CASSLVASGGTYEQYF

abundance: .
d_gene: TRBD1
j_gene: TRBJ2-7
v_gene: TRBV19
CDR3nt: TGTGCCAGTAGTGTAAGCGGGACAGGGTTCTACGAGCAGTACTTC
CDR3aa: CASSVSGTGFYEQYF

abundance: once
d_gene: TRBD1
j_gene: TRBJ1-2
v_gene: TRBV28
CDR3nt: TGTGCCAGTACACAGGGGGCAACATTCTATGGCTACACCTTC
CDR3aa: CASTQGATFYGYTF

abundance: few
d_gene: TRBD1
j_gene: TRBJ1-3
v_gene: TRBV9
CDR3nt: TGTGCCAGCAGCATGGGACAGGGGATCTCTGGAAACACCATATATTTT
CDR3aa: CASSMGQGISGNTIYF

abundance: .
d_gene: TRBD1
j_gene: TRBJ2-3
v_gene: TRBV9
CDR3nt: TGTGCCAGCAGCCCCTGGGACAGGGCTGCAGATACGCAGTATTTT
CDR3aa: CASSPWDRAADTQYF

abundance: .
d_gene: TRBD1
j_gene: TRBJ1-2
v_gene: TRBV19
CDR3nt: TGTGCCAGTAGTCTCCCCGGGACAGCTAACTATGGCTACACCTTC
CDR3aa: CASSLPGTANYGYTF